These 25 T cell receptor beta chains came from one sample sequenced in a study of blood T cells in healthy people across ages. Then a second PCR, running roughly 7 to 11 cycles, was carried out with a sample-barcoded 5' primer and a J-beta primer mix. A single record per CDR3 protein comes from TCRdb applying MiXCR to the 5' RACE reads. The sample carries over a million distinct CDR3 sequences, 20% to 25% recorded once. These data were likewise used in another study, on T cells of mothers and their children.

Sequencing was performed on blood. These TCRs come from a girl aged 2 to 10 in good health.

The CDR3 loop is CASSPHRLAGPYNEQFF. The CDR3 DNA follows: TGCGCCAGCAGCCCTCACAGACTAGCGGGACCATACAATGAGCAGTTCTTC. The genes are TRBV4-1 and TRBJ2-1; 11 nucleotides agree with TRBD2. The V and J ends lost 4 bases and 4 bases, in that order; junction bases with no gene match: 9. In germline, CDR1 is MGHRA, CDR2 YSYEKL. The CDR3 has 17 amino acids.

This chain links TRBV15 with TRBJ2-4, with 8 bases that match TRBD1. Per germline, CDR1 LNHNV and CDR2 YYDKDF (reference sequence). The CDR3 consists of 14 residues. The V gene end was trimmed by 0 bases and the J gene end by 7 bases; junction bases not matched to a gene: 2. The CDR3 loop reads CATSRDRQGNIQYF. Written as DNA, the CDR3 is TGTGCCACCAGCAGAGATCGACAGGGGAACATTCAGTACTTC.

This clonotype was found once. V is TRBV5-1 and J is TRBJ2-2; D is ambiguous. The CDR3 runs 14 residues. CDR1 is SGHRS, CDR2 YFSETQ, per germline. V lost 2 bases to trimming and J lost 1 base, with 6 bases between them. The DNA for the CDR3 is TGCGCCAGCAGCTTTGAGGTGAACACCGGGGAGCTGTTTTTT. Protein sequence: CASSFEVNTGELFF.

The chain employs TRBV29-1 and TRBJ2-3; D tentatively reads TRBD1 or TRBD2 (5 bases each). The CDR3 spans 15 residues. CDR1 SQVTM and CDR2 ANQGSEA come from the germline V gene. The V gene lost 5 bases and the J gene lost 1 base, with 16 bases spanning the gap. CDR3 amino acids: CSVPSTGTRTDTQYF. The CDR3 DNA follows: TGCAGCGTTCCCTCAACCGGGACCCGCACAGATACGCAGTATTTT.

The V gene is TRBV7-2, the J gene TRBJ2-1, with 9 nucleotides matching TRBD1. This CDR3 is built from 14 residues. Germline V gene sequence: CDR1 SGHTA, CDR2 FQGNSA. V shed 3 bases, J shed 8 bases, and the junction held 5 bases outside the gene matches. The CDR3: CASSFQTGGHEQFF. The CDR3 DNA sequence: TGTGCCAGCAGCTTCCAGACAGGGGGGCATGAGCAGTTCTTC.

J is TRBJ1-6 and V is TRBV5-1, with no clear D. The CDR3 is made up of 15 amino acids. The ends were cut back, 0 bases at V and 8 bases at J, with 12 bases in the middle. The germline V gene encodes CDR1 SGHRS and CDR2 YFSETQ. The CDR3 DNA reads TGCGCCAGCAGCTTGGGCCCTGAAGGTTATTCACCCCTCCACTTT. Translated: CASSLGPEGYSPLHF.

The CDR3 reads CASSFLSDEGELFF. The CDR3 DNA reads as TGCGCCAGCAGCTTTTTAAGCGATGAGGGGGAGCTGTTTTTT. The rearrangement joins TRBV5-1 to TRBJ2-2; D not resolved. V was clipped by 2 bases and J by 8 bases, with 13 bases between them. Looked up from germline, CDR1 is SGHRS and CDR2 is YFSETQ. This CDR3 region has 14 residues.

This clonotype has more than one count but fewer than ten. The V call is TRBV7-9, the J call TRBJ2-1; 8 nucleotides line up with TRBD2. The CDR3 consists of 16 residues. V dropped 5 bases and J dropped 2; count of bases not matched to a gene: 8. The germline V gene has CDR1 SEHNR and CDR2 FQNEAQ (reference sequence). The CDR3 here is CASSRRLASPYNEQFF. The CDR3 DNA reads TGTGCCAGCAGCCGTCGACTAGCGTCCCCCTACAATGAGCAGTTCTTC.

This clonotype was observed a handful of times. This chain joins TRBV4-2 and TRBJ2-5; D uncertain. Per the germline V gene, CDR1 is LGHNA and CDR2 is YNFKEQ. The CDR3 totals 13 residues. The V end was cut by 6 bases, the J end by 0 bases, with 8 bases between. In DNA, the CDR3 is TGTGCCAGCAGGGTAGACAACCAAGAGACCCAGTACTTC. Its protein product is CASRVDNQETQYF.

The chain employs TRBV5-1 and TRBJ1-2; no firm D call. Deletions cut 0 bases from V and 1 base from J, with 7 bases between. The CDR3 consists of 14 residues. The V gene's germline CDR1 is SGHRS and CDR2 YFSETQ. CDR3 DNA: TGCGCCAGCAGCTTGGTGGTCGGTAACTATGGCTACACCTTC. Protein product: CASSLVVGNYGYTF. Using reference TRBV5-1 and TRBJ1-2 for the parts outside the CDR3, the full variable domain is KAGVTQTPRYLIKTRGQQVTLSCSPISGHRSVSWYQQTPGQGLQFLFEYFSETQRNKGNFPGRFSGRQFSNSRSEMNVSTLELGDSALYLCASSLVVGNYGYTFGSGTRLTVV.

This chain joins TRBV21-1 and TRBJ2-3; TRBD2 reflects the table's D call only, with no check against the DNA. TRBV21-1 counts as a pseudogene. This CDR3 is built from 19 residues. The DNA for the CDR3 is TGTGCCAGCAGCAAAGATCCAGCGGGATGGGGGTTATTCACAGATACGCAGTATTTT. This sequence encodes CASSKDPAGWGLFTDTQYF.

A few counts support this clonotype. This chain links TRBV3-1 with TRBJ2-5; TRBD2 aligns across 14 bases. Germline CDR1 is LGHDT and CDR2 is YNNKEL (reference sequence). There are 17 residues in the CDR3. V was pared by 0 bases and J by 5 bases, with 5 bases of the junction left unmatched. The CDR3 DNA is TGTGCCAGCAGCCAAGATAGACTAGCGGGGGGGCATGAGACCCAGTACTTC. Protein: CASSQDRLAGGHETQYF.

For this clonotype: A read error may produce the germline difference seen at one junction end. CDR3 nucleotides: TGCGCCAACAGCTTGGCCCCCTTTATCTACGAGCAGTACTTC. This sequence encodes CANSLAPFIYEQYF. V gene TRBV5-1 combines with J gene TRBJ2-7; no clear D. The CDR3 loop spans 14 amino acids. Germline values: CDR1 SGHRS, CDR2 YFSETQ. The variable domain in full, with the rest retrieved from reference TRBV5-1 and TRBJ2-7, is KAGVTQTPRYLIKTRGQQVTLSCSPISGHRSVSWYQQTPGQGLQFLFEYFSETQRNKGNFPGRFSGRQFSNSRSEMNVSTLELGDSALYLCANSLAPFIYEQYFGPGTRLTVT.

This clonotype occurred a few times. The chain couples TRBV12-3 or TRBV12-4 to TRBJ1-2, with 7 nucleotides matching TRBD1. V shed 6 bases, J shed 4 bases, and the junction held 8 bases outside the gene matches. This CDR3 has 14 amino acids. CDR3 region: CASRSSDRLYGYTF. The CDR3 DNA follows: TGTGCCAGCAGATCTTCGGACAGGCTCTATGGCTACACCTTC.

The chain uses TRBV29-1 and TRBJ2-3, with D unclear. The CDR3 extends over 14 amino acids. V was trimmed by 4 bases and J by 0 bases, leaving 11 bases between them. The V gene's germline CDR1 is SQVTM and CDR2 ANQGSEA. The CDR3 sequence is CSVVEPSSTDTQYF. The CDR3 DNA sequence: TGCAGCGTTGTGGAGCCTAGTAGCACAGATACGCAGTATTTT.

This clonotype has only a few counts. This chain connects TRBV9 to TRBJ1-6; no reliable D call. V shed 0 bases and J shed 9 bases, with 10 bases lying between them. The germline V gene encodes CDR1 SGDLS and CDR2 YYNGEE. This CDR3 comprises 14 residues. CDR3 sequence: CASSVGREGSPLHF. CDR3 in DNA: TGTGCCAGCAGCGTAGGCCGGGAGGGTTCACCCCTCCACTTT.

This clonotype was detected only a few times. The chain is built from TRBV6-5 and TRBJ2-4; 7 nucleotides line up with TRBD2. V was pared by 5 bases and J by 5 bases, with 9 bases of the junction left unmatched. Germline V gene lookup returns CDR1 MNHEY and CDR2 SVGAGI. This CDR3 region has 15 residues. This CDR3 reads CASSPMRGFENIQYF. Written as DNA, the CDR3 is TGTGCCAGCAGTCCCATGCGGGGGTTCGAAAACATTCAGTACTTC.

The chain couples TRBV7-9 to TRBJ2-1; D not certain. From germline, CDR1 is SEHNR and CDR2 FQNEAQ (reference sequence). This CDR3 is built from 13 residues. V was trimmed by 4 bases and J by 8 bases, leaving 12 bases between them. CDR3 bases: TGTGCCAGCAGCTCAAGTGTTTCCGATGAGCAGTTCTTC. The encoded protein is CASSSSVSDEQFF.

This clonotype has a handful of counts. The chain carries TRBV18 and TRBJ1-4, with D perhaps TRBD1 (6 bases). The CDR3 consists of 18 residues. Trimming pared 5 bases from V and 6 bases from J, leaving 25 bases between. From germline, CDR1 is KGHSH and CDR2 LQKENI. For the CDR3, the DNA is TGTGCCAGCTCATCGTCAACGTACACAGGGATGGGCCATGAAAAACTGTTTTTT. Its protein product is CASSSSTYTGMGHEKLFF.

This clonotype occurred a few times. This rearrangement joins TRBV4-1 to TRBJ2-1; possible D gene TRBD2, 5 bases. The CDR3 has 14 amino acids. Germline V gene data show CDR1 as MGHRA and CDR2 as YSYEKL. V lost 7 bases, J lost 3 bases, and 13 bases lay in between. The CDR3 sequence is CASTRTGVYNEQFF. CDR3 nucleotides: TGCGCCAGCACCCGGACTGGGGTCTACAATGAGCAGTTCTTC.

This clonotype was found a few times. The chain is built from TRBV16 and TRBJ2-7, with D tentatively TRBD1 or TRBD2 (5 bases each). Germline V gives CDR1 KGHSY, CDR2 FQNENV. This CDR3 is 15 amino acids long. Trimming took off 4 bases at V and 2 bases at J, with 15 bases between the two ends. CDR3 loop: CASSLEGRPTYEQYF. CDR3 in DNA: TGTGCCAGCAGCCTCGAGGGGCGTCCGACCTACGAGCAGTACTTC. The whole variable domain, remainder taken from reference TRBV16 and TRBJ2-7, is GEEVAQTPKHLVRGEGQKAKLYCAPIKGHSYVFWYQQVLKNEFKFLISFQNENVFDETGMPKERFSAKCLPNSPCSLEIQATKLEDSAVYFCASSLEGRPTYEQYFGPGTRLTVT.

The chain carries TRBV20-1 and TRBJ2-3, with D perhaps matching TRBD1 (5 bases). CDR3 length: 12 residues. V was shortened by 6 bases and J by 3 bases, with 10 bases between the two germline ends. Germline CDR1 DFQATT, CDR2 SNEGSKA (reference sequence). DNA for the CDR3: TGCAGTGCCACTCAGGGAACAGATACGCAGTATTTT. As protein: CSATQGTDTQYF.

This chain uses TRBV6-1 with TRBJ2-6, with D uncertain. The CDR3 is 16 residues long. V was pared by 6 bases and J by 1 base, with 13 bases between. Germline V gene data show CDR1 as MNHNS and CDR2 as SASEGT. The CDR3 nucleotides are TGTGCCAGCAGCCCACGCCACCAATCTGGGGCCAACGTCCTGACTTTC. It specifies CASSPRHQSGANVLTF.

V gene TRBV12-3 or TRBV12-4 combines with J gene TRBJ1-4; D is undetermined. The CDR3 extends over 12 amino acids. Trimming shortened V by 2 bases and J by 10 bases, and 8 bases separated the two germline ends. CDR3 amino acids: CASSLTFGKLFF. In DNA, the CDR3 is TGTGCCAGCAGTTTAACGTTTGGAAAACTGTTTTTT.

V gene TRBV20-1 combines with J gene TRBJ1-6; D not resolved. V dropped 3 bases and J dropped 0 bases, with 9 bases sitting between them. Germline V lookup: CDR1 DFQATT, CDR2 SNEGSKA (reference sequence). The CDR3 totals 15 residues. Written as DNA, the CDR3 is TGCAGTGCTAGTCCCGATAGCTCCTATAATTCACCCCTCCACTTT. Its translation is CSASPDSSYNSPLHF.